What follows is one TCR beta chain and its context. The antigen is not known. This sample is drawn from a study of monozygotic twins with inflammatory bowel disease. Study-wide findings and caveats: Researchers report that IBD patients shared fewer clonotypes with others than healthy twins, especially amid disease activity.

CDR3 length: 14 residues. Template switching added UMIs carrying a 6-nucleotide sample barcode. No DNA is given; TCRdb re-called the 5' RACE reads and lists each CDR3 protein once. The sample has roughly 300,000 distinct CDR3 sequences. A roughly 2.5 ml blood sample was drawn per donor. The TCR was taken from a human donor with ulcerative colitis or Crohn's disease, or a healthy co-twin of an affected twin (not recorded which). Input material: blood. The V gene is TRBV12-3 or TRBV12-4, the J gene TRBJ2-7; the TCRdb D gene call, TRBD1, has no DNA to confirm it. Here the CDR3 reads CASRGQGAAYEQYF.